The source of this T cell receptor (beta chain) is a study of glioma-infiltrating T cells. Turning to the study itself: Sequencing aimed for about 4.5- to 11-fold coverage of some 1.1 million peripheral T cells.

Germline CDR1 is SGDLS and CDR2 is YYNGEE. The CDR3 spans 15 residues. TCR alpha and beta CDR3 regions were amplified from RNA using iRepertoire nested multiplex PCR. TCRdb re-called the multiplex PCR reads through MiXCR, storing one row per CDR3 protein. The table shows about 400,000 distinct CDR3 sequences, with approximately 42% occurring only once. Of note for this clonotype: At one end the junction does not follow the germline gene, possibly because of a read error.

V is TRBV9 and J is TRBJ2-5; TRBD2 matches at 10 bases. The source is a human donor with low-grade glioma or glioblastoma, undergoing nonglioma brain surgery, or in good health (not recorded which). The sequenced sample consisted of glioma tissue, nonneoplastic brain tissue, or PBMCs (not recorded which). CDR3 loop: CANSVEASGSMAQYF. CDR3 nucleotide sequence: TGTGCCAACAGCGTAGAGGCTAGCGGGAGTATGGCCCAGTACTTC.